This T cell receptor (beta chain) originates from a study of radiation and T cells in renal cell carcinoma. Looking at the study overall: Nephrectomy followed 15 Gy stereotactic body radiation by 4 weeks.

Sequenced by immunoSEQ multiplex PCR; TCRdb stores in-frame clones only, minus some. The table includes 150,000 or so clones, about 88% detected once. The time point: baseline pretreatment blood. Stated treatment: 15 Gy SBRT to primary tumor, nephrectomy 4 weeks later. Findings and caveats of the study: Pretreatment tumor biopsies were lacking, so baseline clonotypes are unknown.

The ends were cut back, 6 bases at V and 8 bases at J, with 14 bases in the middle. The CDR3 length is 13 residues. Looked up from germline, CDR1 is KGHSH and CDR2 is LQKENI. On this clone itself: Its antigen is not identified.

The source material was blood, sampled from a patient whose treatment included radiotherapy and nephrectomy. The genes are TRBV18 and TRBJ2-1; the D gene could be TRBD1 or TRBD2 (5 bases each). This TCR was sampled from a woman in her 50s with renal cell carcinoma. CDR3 in amino acids: CASSPGTRDEQFF. Written as DNA, the CDR3 is TGTGCCAGCTCCCCAGGGACCCGTGATGAGCAGTTCTTC.